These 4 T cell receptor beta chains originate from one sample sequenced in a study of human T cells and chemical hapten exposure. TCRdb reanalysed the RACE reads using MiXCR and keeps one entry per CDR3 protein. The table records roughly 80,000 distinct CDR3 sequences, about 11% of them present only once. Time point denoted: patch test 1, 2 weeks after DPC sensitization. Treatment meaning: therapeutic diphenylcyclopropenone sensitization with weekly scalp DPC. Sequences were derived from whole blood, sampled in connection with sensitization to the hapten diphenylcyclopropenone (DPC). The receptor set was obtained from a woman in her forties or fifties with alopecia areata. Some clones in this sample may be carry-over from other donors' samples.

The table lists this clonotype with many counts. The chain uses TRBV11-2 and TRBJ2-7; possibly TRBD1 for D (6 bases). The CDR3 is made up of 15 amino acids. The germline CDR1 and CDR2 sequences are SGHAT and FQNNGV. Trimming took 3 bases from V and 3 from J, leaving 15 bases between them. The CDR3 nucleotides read TGTGCCAGCAGCTTTTCGGACAGACTTTACTACGAGCAGTACTTC. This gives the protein CASSFSDRLYYEQYF.

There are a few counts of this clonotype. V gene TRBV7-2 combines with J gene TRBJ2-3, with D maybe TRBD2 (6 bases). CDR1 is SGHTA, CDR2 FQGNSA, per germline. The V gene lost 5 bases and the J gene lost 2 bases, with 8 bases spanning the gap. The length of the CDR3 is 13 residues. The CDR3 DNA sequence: TGTGCCAGCAGCGGGACTTACACAGATACGCAGTATTTT. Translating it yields CASSGTYTDTQYF.

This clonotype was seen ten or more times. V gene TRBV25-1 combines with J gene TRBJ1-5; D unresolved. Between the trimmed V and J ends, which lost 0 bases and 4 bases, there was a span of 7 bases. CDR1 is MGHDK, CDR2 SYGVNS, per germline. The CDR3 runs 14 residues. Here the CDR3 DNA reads TGTGCCAGCAGTGAATACACAGCTAATCAGCCCCAGCATTTT. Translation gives CASSEYTANQPQHF.

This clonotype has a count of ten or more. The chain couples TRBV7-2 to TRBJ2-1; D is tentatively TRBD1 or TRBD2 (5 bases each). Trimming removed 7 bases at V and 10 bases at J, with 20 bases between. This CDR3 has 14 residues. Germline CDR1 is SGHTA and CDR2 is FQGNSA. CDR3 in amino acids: CASIWDQGRREQFF. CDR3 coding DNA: TGTGCCAGCATCTGGGATCAGGGACGTCGGGAGCAGTTCTTC.